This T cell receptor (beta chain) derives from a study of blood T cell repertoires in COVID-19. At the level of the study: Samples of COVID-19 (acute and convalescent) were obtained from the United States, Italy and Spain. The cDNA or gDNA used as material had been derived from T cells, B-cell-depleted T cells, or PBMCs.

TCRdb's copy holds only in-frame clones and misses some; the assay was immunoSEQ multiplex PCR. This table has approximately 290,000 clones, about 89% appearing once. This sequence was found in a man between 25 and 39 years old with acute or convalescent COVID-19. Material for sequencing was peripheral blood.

Here the CDR3 DNA reads TGCGCCAGCAGCTCCTCCGGGACACCCGCCTCTTATGGCTACACCTTC. Translating it yields CASSSSGTPASYGYTF. The chain joins TRBV5-1 to TRBJ1-2; possibly TRBD1 for D (6 bases). The germline CDR1 and CDR2 sequences are SGHRS and YFSETQ. V was shortened by 3 bases and J by 5 bases, with 20 bases between the two germline ends. The CDR3 covers 16 residues.